This is a list of T cell receptor beta chains from one sample in a study of Ad26.COV2.S vaccination and SARS-CoV-2 variants. Only in-frame clones appear in the TCRdb table, and some are missing; sequencing was by immunoSEQ multiplex PCR. The sample contains some 250,000 clones, approximately 90% of which appear only once. The source material was peripheral blood, sampled in a trial of Ad26.COV2.S vaccine versus placebo. These receptors all come from a person between 18 and 60 years old who received the Ad26.COV2.S COVID-19 vaccine or a placebo. The conserved cysteine and the conserved F or W are not part of the CDR3 here. Fields, in order: V gene, J gene, D gene, CDR3 protein. D genes are given only for firm matches.

TRBV28	TRBJ2-7	.	ASSPTGRTYEQY
TRBV6-6	TRBJ1-1	.	ASRNQQGHTEAF
TRBV6-1	TRBJ2-5	.	ASSDRDALIKETQY
TRBV7-3	TRBJ1-1	.	ASSLGLGTEAF
TRBV7-3	TRBJ1-3	TRBD1	ARIRFGTGGIGGNTIY
TRBV6-1	TRBJ1-3	.	ASSERVITAVSGNTIY
TRBV7-2	TRBJ2-7	TRBD2	ASSPLPWPAGPSYEQY
TRBV2	TRBJ1-1	.	ASTRNAGAEAF
TRBV10-3	TRBJ2-2	.	AIKGTGEPGELF
TRBV7-2	TRBJ2-4	.	ASSRTRATVAKNIQY
TRBV7-2	TRBJ2-1	.	ASSLDSYEQF
TRBV28	TRBJ1-4	TRBD1	ASSLPRGGRGGEKLF
TRBV7-2	TRBJ2-5	TRBD2	ASSHRPVGLAGPQETQY
TRBV30	TRBJ2-5	TRBD1	AWSVQGGKGQTQY
TRBV10-3	TRBJ2-1	.	AISEVRYNEQF
TRBV28	TRBJ2-1	.	ASTSLREWDNEQF
TRBV11-2	TRBJ1-4	.	ASSRGGGEKLF
TRBV29-1	TRBJ2-5	.	SVVPPRQAETQY
TRBV28	TRBJ1-2	TRBD1	ASSSDRVYT
TRBV28	TRBJ2-7	.	ASSSGQLSYEQY
TRBV6-5	TRBJ1-6	TRBD1	ASTRGQGYSPLH
TRBV18	TRBJ1-1	.	ASSEQGTEAF
TRBV19	TRBJ2-7	.	ASSNRHLPTGS
TRBV6-5	TRBJ2-1	.	ASSPAGSSYNEQF
TRBV24-1	TRBJ2-1	TRBD2	ATGRSGSLVNEQF
TRBV6-2/TRBV6-3	TRBJ2-5	.	ASSSDIGQTFGGQETQY
TRBV19	TRBJ1-4	.	ASNSQGSISEKLF
TRBV7-9	TRBJ2-2	.	ASSPTTSNTGELF
TRBV24-1	TRBJ2-7	TRBD1	ATSDHSAQGAYEQY
TRBV29-1	TRBJ1-2	TRBD1	SARGQGHGYT
TRBV5-1	TRBJ1-2	.	AILPQGRYGYT
TRBV15	TRBJ2-6	TRBD2	ATSRGGSGANVLT
TRBV7-9	TRBJ2-6	.	ASSFNMANVLT
TRBV25-1	TRBJ2-1	TRBD2	ASSEFAGVVNEQF
TRBV7-9	TRBJ1-1	.	ASSLAVMNTEAF
TRBV4-1	TRBJ1-3	.	ASSQEEGVGPGNTIY
TRBV15	TRBJ2-5	TRBD2	ATSRGGLAGVETQY
TRBV19	TRBJ1-1	.	ASSEGGMNTEAF
TRBV6-5	TRBJ2-5	.	ASSYSRETQY
TRBV7-3	TRBJ1-2	TRBD1	ASSRGQGYGYT
TRBV19	TRBJ2-7	.	ASSTSSAEQY
TRBV7-2	TRBJ2-5	.	ASSLGVFYSEGAKATQY
TRBV6-4	TRBJ1-5	.	ASSALKDQPQH
TRBV6-5	TRBJ2-7	.	ASTTGDFDEQY
TRBV3-1/TRBV3-2	TRBJ2-5	.	ASITRGGETQY
TRBV28	TRBJ2-5	.	ATVRRETQY
TRBV19	TRBJ2-7	.	ASSISPASGYEQY
TRBV6-2/TRBV6-3	TRBJ2-7	.	ASSWTGGGYEQY
TRBV4-1	TRBJ2-1	.	ASSQDSGGGLTYNEQF
TRBV5-1	TRBJ1-1	.	ASSFFPLDSRTKLS
TRBV28	TRBJ2-7	TRBD1	ASSLGPWDRSYEQY
TRBV5-1	TRBJ1-2	TRBD1	ASSSQGASGYT
TRBV9	TRBJ1-2	.	ASSPHVGDGYT
TRBV6-5	TRBJ2-4	.	ASSSIDNIQY